The next 21 T cell receptor beta chains were all read from a single sample in a study of cytomegalovirus exposure and HLA in healthy donors. The PCR contained 60 Vbeta and 13 Jbeta primers. This table comes from immunoSEQ multiplex PCR, and its TCRdb copy is limited to in-frame clones, with some not included. Of 160,000 or so clones in the sample, 80% to 90% are singletons; the top ten hold 4.9%. Sequencing used PBMCs. Every receptor here comes from a woman aged 18-29 years in good health and CMV-seropositive.

The V call is TRBV19, the J call TRBJ1-5; D may be TRBD1 (5 bases). V lost 5 bases to trimming and J lost 2 bases, with 22 bases between them. CDR3 size: 18 residues. Germline V CDR1 and CDR2: LNHDA, SQIVND (reference sequence). The CDR3 sequence: CASSPFGTRRAGNQPQHF. The CDR3 DNA is TGTGCCAGTAGTCCGTTCGGTACCCGCAGGGCTGGCAATCAGCCCCAGCATTTT.

The chain links TRBV19 to TRBJ2-1; TRBD2 agrees at 9 bases. The CDR3 covers 15 residues. The V and J ends lost 7 bases and 5 bases, in that order; junction bases with no gene match: 9. CDR1 LNHDA and CDR2 SQIVND come from the germline V gene (reference sequence). The DNA for the CDR3 is TGTGCCAGTAACCCTTTAGCGGGGGTGGACAATGAGCAGTTCTTC. Translating gives CASNPLAGVDNEQFF.

This clone was detected once. The rearrangement joins TRBV9 to TRBJ1-3; D is unresolved. Germline V gives CDR1 SGDLS, CDR2 YYNGEE. The CDR3 has 14 residues. Trimming shortened V by 3 bases and J by 1 base, and 8 bases separated the two germline ends. As DNA, the CDR3 is TGTGCCAGCAGCGCGACAAAGTCTGGAAACACCATATATTTT. This gives the protein CASSATKSGNTIYF.

V and J are TRBV5-4 and TRBJ2-2; 8 nucleotides align to TRBD2. This CDR3 contains 17 residues. Germline-derived CDR1 and CDR2 are SGHNT and YYREEE (reference sequence). J gave up 1 base and V 6 bases, and 11 bases lay outside the gene matches. The CDR3 bases are TGTGCCAGCACAGCTGCAGCGGGGGTCGTGAACACCGGGGAGCTGTTTTTT. It codes for CASTAAAGVVNTGELFF.

This clone came up a few times. The chain uses TRBV28 and TRBJ1-4; 7 bases line up with TRBD1. The V gene end was trimmed by 1 base and the J gene end by 4 bases; junction bases not matched to a gene: 3. CDR1 is MDHEN, CDR2 SYDVKM, per germline. The CDR3 contains 15 residues. This CDR3 is CASSLFGTVNEKLFF. The CDR3 DNA follows: TGTGCCAGCAGTTTATTTGGGACAGTTAATGAAAAACTGTTTTTT.

V and J are TRBV7-3 and TRBJ1-1; no firm D call. The CDR3 runs to 13 residues. Germline-derived CDR1 and CDR2 are SGHTA and FQGTGA. V lost 5 bases, J lost 8 bases, and 15 bases lay in between. The CDR3: CASSNLGLAEAFF. CDR3 DNA: TGTGCCAGCAGCAACTTAGGACTAGCGGAAGCTTTCTTT.

The CDR3 loop is CASSARTLGQGAEKLFF. Here the CDR3 DNA reads TGTGCCAGCAGCGCGCGGACCCTGGGACAGGGGGCGGAAAAACTGTTTTTT. J is TRBJ1-4 and V is TRBV7-3; 12 nucleotides line up with TRBD1. The CDR3 covers 17 residues. Germline lookup yields CDR1 SGHTA and CDR2 FQGTGA. Trimming cost V 5 bases and J 8 bases; bases outside gene matches: 12.

The rearrangement joins TRBV7-9 to TRBJ1-5; D is possibly TRBD1 (6 bases). The CDR3 sequence is 15 residues long. V was shortened by 3 bases and J by 4 bases, with 13 bases between the two germline ends. Germline assignment: CDR1 SEHNR and CDR2 FQNEAQ (reference sequence). CDR3 in amino acids: CASSFGNRVNQPQHF. CDR3 nucleotide sequence: TGTGCCAGCAGCTTTGGCAACAGGGTAAATCAGCCCCAGCATTTT. The full variable domain, rest sourced from reference TRBV7-9 and TRBJ1-5, is DTGVSQNPRHKITKRGQNVTFRCDPISEHNRLYWYRQTLGQGPEFLTYFQNEAQLEKSRLLSDRFSAERPKGSFSTLEIQRTEQGDSAMYLCASSFGNRVNQPQHFGDGTRLSIL.

This CDR3 is CASSWFNVGEGDFEKLFF. The CDR3 DNA reads as TGTGCCAGCAGTTGGTTTAATGTCGGGGAGGGGGATTTTGAAAAACTGTTTTTT. The genes are TRBV27 and TRBJ1-4; the D gene is possibly TRBD1 (6 bases). The germline V gene encodes CDR1 MNHEY and CDR2 SMNVEV (reference sequence). The germline V and J ends were trimmed by 4 bases and 7 bases, with 25 bases remaining between them. This CDR3 comprises 18 residues.

The chain has TRBV5-4 and TRBJ2-5; TRBD2 is a possible D gene (6 bases). V shed 7 bases and J shed 2 bases, with 12 bases lying between them. Looked up from germline, CDR1 is SGHNT and CDR2 is YYREEE (reference sequence). This CDR3 region has 13 residues. The CDR3 DNA reads as TGTGCCAGCCAAACTAGCCGACAAGAGACCCAGTACTTC. It yields the protein CASQTSRQETQYF. The complete variable domain, with remaining parts taken from reference TRBV5-4 and TRBJ2-5, reads ETGVTQSPTHLIKTRGQQVTLRCSSQSGHNTVSWYQQALGQGPQFIFQYYREEENGRGNFPPRFSGLQFPNYSSELNVNALELDDSALYLCASQTSRQETQYFGPGTRLLVL.

This clone came up once. The V gene is TRBV5-6, the J gene TRBJ2-7, with a possible D match to TRBD2 (5 bases). Trimming pared 2 bases from V and 2 bases from J, leaving 8 bases between. CDR3 length: 13 residues. The germline gives CDR1 SGHDT, CDR2 YYEEEE. The CDR3 here is CASSFRGTYEQYF. The CDR3 DNA reads TGTGCCAGCAGCTTTCGGGGAACCTACGAGCAGTACTTC.

The genes are TRBV5-6 and TRBJ2-5, with 10 positions matching TRBD1. This CDR3 is built from 17 residues. The germline gives CDR1 SGHDT, CDR2 YYEEEE. The V and J ends lost 6 bases and 5 bases, in that order; junction bases with no gene match: 16. The CDR3 region has the DNA TGTGCCAGCAACACCGGGACAGGGGTATTTCTAGGGGAGACCCAGTACTTC. Its protein product is CASNTGTGVFLGETQYF.

Here the CDR3 DNA reads TGTGCCAGCAGCTCTTTGGGGGGACTACGCGCCTACGAGCAGTACTTC. It specifies CASSSLGGLRAYEQYF. This chain uses TRBV13 with TRBJ2-7; 7 bases line up with TRBD2. V shed 4 bases and J 2 bases; nucleotides not matched to a gene: 11. This CDR3 comprises 16 residues. CDR1 and CDR2 (germline): PRHDT, FYEKMQ (reference sequence).

In its sample, this clone was seen a few times. V gene TRBV6-1 combines with J gene TRBJ2-1; D not certain. The germline gives CDR1 MNHNS, CDR2 SASEGT. V lost 1 base and J lost 0, with 4 bases in between. The CDR3 consists of 14 residues. The CDR3 here is CASSEGSSYNEQFF. In DNA, the CDR3 is TGTGCCAGCAGTGAAGGGAGCTCCTACAATGAGCAGTTCTTC.

This clone has more than one count but fewer than ten. Germline and junction disagree at one end, which may indicate a read error. The chain couples TRBV14 to TRBJ2-7; TRBD1 aligns across 7 bases. Germline V gives CDR1 SGHDN, CDR2 FVKESK. The CDR3 sequence is 15 residues long. CDR3 region: CASSQAATGFFSKVF. The CDR3 DNA reads as TGTGCCAGCAGCCAAGCCGCGACAGGGTTTTTTAGTAAGGTCTTC.

The chain combines TRBV4-3 with TRBJ2-6, with a weak D call TRBD1 (5 bases). V shed 1 base and J shed 2 bases, with 6 bases lying between them. The CDR3 is 15 amino acids. Germline CDR1 reads LGHNA; CDR2 reads YSLEER. The CDR3 nucleotides read TGCGCCAGCAGCCAAGTAGGGGCTGGGGCCAACGTCCTGACTTTC. Translated, it gives CASSQVGAGANVLTF.

The chain couples TRBV6-5 to TRBJ1-3; no clear D. Per the germline V gene, CDR1 is MNHEY and CDR2 is SVGAGI. The V gene lost 8 bases and the J gene lost 0 bases, with 11 bases spanning the gap. This CDR3 has 14 amino acids. This CDR3 reads CASRESHSGNTIYF. In DNA form, the CDR3 reads TGTGCCAGCCGGGAGTCCCACTCTGGAAACACCATATATTTT.

The chain has TRBV2 and TRBJ2-3; TRBD1 matches 8 bases. The germline V gene encodes CDR1 SNHLY and CDR2 FYNNEI. The V and J ends lost 7 bases and 2 bases, in that order; junction bases with no gene match: 8. The CDR3 spans 15 residues. CDR3 protein: CASIRDRQYTDTQYF. CDR3 DNA: TGTGCCAGCATTAGGGACAGGCAATACACAGATACGCAGTATTTT. The variable domain in full, with the rest retrieved from reference TRBV2 and TRBJ2-3, is EPEVTQTPSHQVTQMGQEVILRCVPISNHLYFYWYRQILGQKVEFLVSFYNNEISEKSEIFDDQFSVERPDGSNFTLKIRSTKLEDSAMYFCASIRDRQYTDTQYFGPGTRLTVL.

The chain links TRBV5-1 to TRBJ2-7; 9 nucleotides align to TRBD1. CDR1 and CDR2 from the germline V gene are SGHRS and YFSETQ. Trimming cost V 4 bases and J 6 bases; bases outside gene matches: 5. This CDR3 has 13 amino acids. This CDR3 reads CASSRSQGAEQYF. CDR3 DNA: TGCGCCAGCAGCAGATCACAGGGGGCCGAGCAGTACTTC.

The J gene is TRBJ2-3, the V gene TRBV5-1; 13 bases map to TRBD2. This CDR3 comprises 16 residues. With 5 bases clipped from V and 3 bases from J, the junction kept 6 bases outside the gene matches. Germline V gene sequence: CDR1 SGHRS, CDR2 YFSETQ. As DNA, the CDR3 is TGCGCCAGCAGGACTAGCGGGGGGAGGTTTACAGATACGCAGTATTTT. This sequence encodes CASRTSGGRFTDTQYF.

The V and J genes are TRBV27 and TRBJ1-1, with D perhaps TRBD1 (5 bases). CDR1 is MNHEY and CDR2 is SMNVEV in the germline V gene (reference sequence). The CDR3 runs to 14 residues. Trimming took 0 bases from V and 3 from J, leaving 8 bases between them. The CDR3 DNA reads as TGTGCCAGCAGTTTATCAGGGGTGGACACTGAAGCTTTCTTT. Its translation is CASSLSGVDTEAFF.